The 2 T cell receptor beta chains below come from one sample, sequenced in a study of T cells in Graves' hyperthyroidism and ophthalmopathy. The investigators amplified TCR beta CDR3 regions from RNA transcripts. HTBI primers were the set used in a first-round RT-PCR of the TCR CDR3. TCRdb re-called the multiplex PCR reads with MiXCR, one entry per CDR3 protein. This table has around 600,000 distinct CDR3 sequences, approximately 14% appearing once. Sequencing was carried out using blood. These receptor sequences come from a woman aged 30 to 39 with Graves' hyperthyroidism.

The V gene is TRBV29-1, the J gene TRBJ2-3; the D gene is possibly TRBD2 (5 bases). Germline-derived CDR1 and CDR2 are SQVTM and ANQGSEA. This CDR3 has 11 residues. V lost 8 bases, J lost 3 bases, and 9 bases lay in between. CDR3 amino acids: CSRGITDTQYF. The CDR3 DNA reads TGCAGCAGAGGGATAACAGATACGCAGTATTTT.

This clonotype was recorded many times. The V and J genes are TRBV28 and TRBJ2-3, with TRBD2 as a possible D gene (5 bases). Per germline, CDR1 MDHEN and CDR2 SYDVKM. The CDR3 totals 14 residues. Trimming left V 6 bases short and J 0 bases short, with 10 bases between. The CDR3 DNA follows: TGTGCCAGCAGGCTAGCAGCTAGCACAGATACGCAGTATTTT. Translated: CASRLAASTDTQYF.